The 17 T cell receptor beta chains listed next were all sequenced from one sample in a study of graft-versus-host responses after intestinal transplantation. The method was immunoSEQ multiplex PCR; TCRdb's version includes in-frame clones alone and lacks a portion of them. The sample includes approximately 960 clones, over 85% of them seen just once. The source material was PBMCs, sampled 9 days after transplant. Receptors originate from a human patient who received an intestinal transplant, so some T cells may come from the graft donor.

The chain carries TRBV10-3 and TRBJ2-5; D perhaps matches TRBD2 (6 bases). The CDR3 sequence is 12 residues long. Germline CDR1 and CDR2: ENHRY and SYGVKD. V lost 4 bases and J 3 bases, leaving 6 bases between the germline ends. CDR3 DNA: TGTGCCATCAGTGGACTAGAAGAGACCCAGTACTTC. It yields the protein CAISGLEETQYF.

The chain uses TRBV19 and TRBJ1-1; 7 nucleotides agree with TRBD1. Germline V gene sequence: CDR1 LNHDA, CDR2 SQIVND (reference sequence). Trimming took 5 bases from V and 6 from J; bases not matched to a gene: 9. The CDR3 length is 14 residues. In DNA, the CDR3 is TGTGCCAGTAGTGGGGGACAGAGTAACGCTGAAGCTTTCTTT. This encodes CASSGGQSNAEAFF.

The gene calls are TRBV11-2 and TRBJ2-1; D is perhaps TRBD2 (5 bases). The V gene's germline CDR1 is SGHAT and CDR2 FQNNGV. Trimming shortened V by 5 bases and J by 8 bases, and 19 bases separated the two germline ends. CDR3 length: 15 residues. For the CDR3, the DNA is TGTGCCAGCAGCAAAGAGAGGGATCGATGGGATGAGCAGTTCTTC. Protein product: CASSKERDRWDEQFF.

This clone was observed a few times. V gene TRBV7-9 combines with J gene TRBJ1-2; D is unclear. Germline V gene sequence: CDR1 SEHNR, CDR2 FQNEAQ (reference sequence). Trimming took off 5 bases at V and 3 bases at J, with 10 bases between the two ends. This CDR3 region has 13 residues. The CDR3 here is CASSGNTYYGYTF. The CDR3 DNA reads as TGTGCCAGCAGCGGTAACACCTACTATGGCTACACCTTC.

This clone has a handful of counts. CDR3: CASSVYSNQPQHF. DNA for the CDR3: TGTGCCAGCAGTGTTTATAGCAATCAGCCCCAGCATTTT. The rearrangement links TRBV2 to TRBJ1-5; no clear D. Per the germline V gene, CDR1 is SNHLY and CDR2 is FYNNEI. This CDR3 has 13 residues. V was cut by 4 bases and J by 0 bases, with 4 bases left in between.

The chain employs TRBV6-1 and TRBJ2-7; D assignment may be TRBD1 or TRBD2 (5 bases each). From germline, CDR1 is MNHNS and CDR2 SASEGT. This CDR3 is 14 amino acids long. V was cut by 7 bases and J by 2 bases, with 15 bases left in between. The CDR3 reads CASTGLSGPYEQYF. CDR3 nucleotides: TGTGCCAGCACCGGCCTATCGGGACCCTACGAGCAGTACTTC.

In its sample, this clone was seen once. The V call is TRBV5-1, the J call TRBJ2-7; TRBD2 agrees at 14 bases. Near its end, the DNA agrees better with TRBJ2-1, so the J call may be wrong. The CDR3 totals 17 residues. CDR1 and CDR2 (germline): SGHRS, YFSETQ. This chain's CDR3 is CASSRRLAGGHYNEQFF. CDR3 in DNA: TGCGCCAGCAGCAGGCGACTAGCGGGAGGGCACTACAATGAGCAGTTCTTC.

The rearrangement uses TRBV7-3 and TRBJ2-7; weak D call: TRBD2 (6 bases). The V gene lost 3 bases and the J gene lost 0 bases, with 27 bases spanning the gap. Germline CDR1 SGHTA, CDR2 FQGTGA. There are 20 residues in the CDR3. The CDR3 DNA follows: TGTGCCAGCAGCTTCGAGATGGGAGGACACCCGACACCCGCCTCCTACGAGCAGTACTTC. Its translation is CASSFEMGGHPTPASYEQYF.

The table lists this clone with a count of one. V is TRBV23-1 and J is TRBJ2-7; D tentatively fits TRBD1 or TRBD2 (5 bases each). TRBV23-1 is an open reading frame whose function is uncertain. This CDR3 comprises 20 residues. The germline V and J ends were trimmed by 0 bases and 2 bases, with 26 bases remaining between them. The CDR3, as DNA: TGCGCCAGCAGTCAATCTGGATGTCGGGGCACGCGGAGTAGAACCTACGAGCAGTACTTC. This sequence encodes CASSQSGCRGTRSRTYEQYF.

The rearrangement uses TRBV30 and TRBJ1-1, with a possible D match to TRBD1 (5 bases). Per the germline V gene, CDR1 is GTSNPN and CDR2 is SVGIG (reference sequence). V was shortened by 2 bases and J by 0 bases, with 10 bases between the two germline ends. The CDR3 has 14 residues. This CDR3 is CAWSLDSVNTEAFF. The CDR3 bases are TGTGCCTGGAGTTTAGACAGTGTGAACACTGAAGCTTTCTTT.

V usage is TRBV6-1 and J usage is TRBJ2-2; TRBD1 or TRBD2 may be the D gene (6 bases each). CDR3 length equals 17 residues. Germline V lookup: CDR1 MNHNS, CDR2 SASEGT. V was clipped by 2 bases and J by 4 bases, with 17 bases between them. The CDR3 region has the DNA TGTGCCAGCAGTGAAAGGATTAGCAGGGGAGGCACCGGGGAGCTGTTTTTT. It translates to CASSERISRGGTGELFF.

This clone was observed a single time. V usage is TRBV21-1 and J usage is TRBJ2-7; the table gives TRBD2 as D, unverified against the DNA. TRBV21-1 is designated a pseudogene. The CDR3 loop spans 14 amino acids. The chain's CDR3 is CASSIHREGYEQYF. CDR3 sequence (DNA): TGTGCCAGCAGCATACACAGGGAGGGCTACGAGCAGTACTTC.

The chain has TRBV28 and TRBJ2-7; no reliable D call. The CDR3 totals 11 residues. V gave up 1 base and J gave up 5 bases, with 3 bases separating them. Germline CDR1 and CDR2: MDHEN and SYDVKM. For the CDR3, the DNA is TGTGCCAGCAGTTTATTTGACGAGCAGTACTTC. Its translation: CASSLFDEQYF.

V usage is TRBV28 and J usage is TRBJ1-3; 8 nucleotides line up with TRBD1. CDR1 and CDR2 from the germline V gene are MDHEN and SYDVKM. This CDR3 is built from 18 residues. V was pared by 3 bases and J by 0 bases, with 10 bases of the junction left unmatched. The CDR3: CASSLSWDRYYSGNTIYF. CDR3 DNA sequence: TGTGCCAGCAGTTTGTCTTGGGACAGGTATTACTCTGGAAACACCATATATTTT.

V gene TRBV5-6 combines with J gene TRBJ1-6, with D perhaps matching TRBD1 (5 bases). The CDR3 contains 15 residues. Germline CDR1 is SGHDT and CDR2 is YYEEEE. The germline V and J ends were trimmed by 0 bases and 6 bases, with 10 bases remaining between them. This CDR3 reads CASSLGSGFNSPLHF. Here the CDR3 DNA reads TGTGCCAGCAGCTTGGGGTCAGGGTTTAATTCACCCCTCCACTTT.

The chain combines TRBV7-6 with TRBJ1-2; D unclear. CDR1 SGHVS and CDR2 FNYEAQ come from the germline V gene. This CDR3 contains 16 residues. The ends were cut back, 5 bases at V and 4 bases at J, with 20 bases in the middle. CDR3 sequence (DNA): TGTGCCAGCAGCCCCGATATTGATCGAAAGACCTATGGCTACACCTTC. It is translated as CASSPDIDRKTYGYTF.

This chain links TRBV4-1 with TRBJ2-5; 9 bases agree with TRBD2. The CDR3 is made up of 16 amino acids. The junction had 11 bases not matched to a gene; V was cut back by 4 bases and J by 5 bases. CDR1 is MGHRA, CDR2 YSYEKL, per germline. CDR3 bases: TGCGCCAGCAGCCGTACGGGACTAGCTTTCCTCGAGACCCAGTACTTC. Translated: CASSRTGLAFLETQYF.